These 14 T cell receptor beta chains share one sample of origin, sequenced in a study of T cells in Graves' hyperthyroidism and ophthalmopathy (dated by TCRdb to about 2019). The library was built by means of multiplex PCR. Sequenced on an Illumina HiSeq 2000. Amplification of TCR beta CDR3 regions was carried out from RNA transcripts. For the first round of RT-PCR on the TCR CDR3, the HTBI primer set was used together with the Qiagen OneStep RT-PCR kit. The public reads were reanalyzed by TCRdb: fastp trimming at Q25, MiXCR alignment, in-frame beta chains only. CDR3 protein duplicates are merged, each entry listing the most common genes and DNA. The sample contains around 600,000 distinct CDR3 sequences, about 45% of them found a single time. About 7% of the sample goes to the ten largest clones. The sample taken for sequencing was peripheral blood or thyroid tissue (not recorded which). These TCRs come from an adult man with Graves' disease, either hyperthyroidism or ophthalmopathy (not recorded which).

With respect to this clonotype: Possible read error: a much larger clone is one base away. The chain couples TRBV20-1 to TRBJ2-7; TRBD2 might be the D (5 bases). The V end lost 0 bases, the J end lost 5 bases, and 17 bases lay between the germline ends. The germline V gene has CDR1 DFQATT and CDR2 SNEGSKA (reference sequence). The CDR3 has 15 amino acids. The CDR3 region is CSARDLTEVSDEQYF. In DNA form, the CDR3 reads TGCAGTGCTAGAGATCTAACGGAGGTGTCCGACGAGCAGTACTTC.

This chain links TRBV10-3 with TRBJ2-7; either TRBD1 or TRBD2 may supply D (5 bases each). The germline V gene has CDR1 ENHRY and CDR2 SYGVKD. This CDR3 is 13 amino acids long. The V and J ends lost 10 bases and 0 bases respectively, with 13 bases between them. The CDR3 DNA sequence: TGTGCCACGGGGCTGGCGAGCTCCTACGAGCAGTACTTC. Its translation is CATGLASSYEQYF.

The V gene is TRBV15, the J gene TRBJ1-1; 7 bases line up with TRBD1. This CDR3 comprises 16 residues. The V segment lost 3 bases and the J segment 5 bases; nucleotides outside the gene matches: 12. Germline V gene sequence: CDR1 LNHNV, CDR2 YYDKDF (reference sequence). The CDR3 nucleotides are TGTGCCACCAGCAGCGCACCCGAGGGGGCAGGAACTGAAGCTTTCTTT. Protein sequence: CATSSAPEGAGTEAFF.

In this sample, this clonotype turned up many times. The chain has TRBV12-3 or TRBV12-4 and TRBJ1-5, with D unresolved. V was shortened by 6 bases and J by 0 bases, with 9 bases between the two germline ends. The CDR3 totals 14 residues. Here the CDR3 reads CASSLSFSNQPQHF. The CDR3 DNA is TGTGCCAGCAGCCTGTCGTTTAGCAATCAGCCCCAGCATTTT.

This clonotype was seen many times. This chain uses TRBV2 with TRBJ1-1; no definite D call. The CDR3 consists of 12 residues. V gave up 5 bases and J gave up 4 bases, with 8 bases separating them. The germline CDR1 and CDR2 sequences are SNHLY and FYNNEI. The CDR3 region is CASSRDGTEAFF. The CDR3 nucleotides read TGTGCCAGCAGTCGAGACGGCACTGAAGCTTTCTTT.

This clonotype was counted only a few times. V usage is TRBV20-1 and J usage is TRBJ1-2; D perhaps matches TRBD1 (5 bases). CDR3 length: 14 residues. From germline, CDR1 is DFQATT and CDR2 SNEGSKA (reference sequence). Trimming left V 5 bases short and J 3 bases short, with 16 bases between. CDR3: CSARGGGVDYGYTF. The CDR3 DNA reads TGCAGTGCTCGGGGGGGTGGGGTTGACTATGGCTACACCTTC.

The chain joins TRBV10-3 to TRBJ2-7; possibly TRBD1 for D (5 bases). In germline, CDR1 is ENHRY, CDR2 SYGVKD. The CDR3 runs to 21 residues. Deletions cut 2 bases from V and 1 base from J, with 30 bases between. CDR3 DNA: TGTGCCATCAGTGAGCCAGGGATTTGGGCAGGCCCAAGACTCTTTTCCTACGAGCAGTACTTC. Protein sequence: CAISEPGIWAGPRLFSYEQYF.

For this clonotype: At one of its ends the junction is not consistent with the germline gene, which may arise from a read error. The V gene is TRBV7-9, the J gene TRBJ2-7; D is perhaps TRBD1 or TRBD2 (6 bases each). Germline V gives CDR1 SEHNR, CDR2 FQNEAQ (reference sequence). The CDR3 is 15 amino acids. The CDR3 region has the DNA TGCGCCAGCAGCTGGACTGAGGGGGGACTTGACGAGCAGTACTTC. Encoded protein: CASSWTEGGLDEQYF.

Regarding this clonotype: One base away lies a much larger clone, so this may be a sequencing read error. V gene TRBV29-1 combines with J gene TRBJ2-7; 8 nucleotides match TRBD1. Trimming took 4 bases from V and 6 from J; bases not matched to a gene: 8. There are 13 residues in the CDR3. Germline CDR1 is SQVTM and CDR2 is ANQGSEA. The CDR3 reads CSVVTGEGCEQYF. The CDR3 region has the DNA TGCAGCGTTGTGACAGGGGAAGGCTGCGAGCAGTACTTC.

This clonotype was picked up many times. The chain combines TRBV7-3 with TRBJ1-2; weak D call: TRBD1 (5 bases). Germline lookup yields CDR1 SGHTA and CDR2 FQGTGA. Trimming took 3 bases from V and 8 from J, leaving 13 bases between them. The CDR3 is 13 amino acids. The chain's CDR3 is CASSLSRGDGYTF. CDR3 sequence (DNA): TGTGCCAGCAGCTTGAGCAGAGGGGACGGCTACACCTTC.

This clonotype has a handful of counts. The genes are TRBV10-3 and TRBJ1-4, with D possibly being TRBD1 (5 bases). CDR1 and CDR2 from the germline V gene are ENHRY and SYGVKD. V was cut by 6 bases and J by 6 bases, with 11 bases left in between. The CDR3 is 13 amino acids. CDR3: CAIRGDGDEKLFF. The CDR3 region has the DNA TGTGCCATCAGGGGGGACGGAGATGAAAAACTGTTTTTT.

This clonotype has just a few counts. The chain joins TRBV10-3 to TRBJ2-7; 14 bases line up with TRBD2. With V trimmed by 2 bases and J by 2 bases, 5 bases remained unmatched. Germline CDR1 is ENHRY and CDR2 is SYGVKD. The CDR3 covers 17 residues. CDR3 sequence: CAISEGTSGGPTYEQYF. The CDR3 region has the DNA TGTGCCATCAGTGAGGGGACTAGCGGGGGCCCGACCTACGAGCAGTACTTC.

J is TRBJ1-5 and V is TRBV10-3; TRBD1 might be the D (6 bases). V lost 10 bases, J lost 11 bases, and 21 bases lay in between. There are 13 residues in the CDR3. Germline CDR1 and CDR2: ENHRY and SYGVKD. This chain's CDR3 is CASSPGVGRAQHF. The CDR3, as DNA: TGTGCCAGCAGCCCAGGGGTTGGCAGAGCCCAGCATTTT.

The chain couples TRBV7-9 to TRBJ2-2; D is unclear. This CDR3 has 15 residues. The V end was cut by 3 bases, the J end by 0 bases, with 8 bases between. Germline CDR1 SEHNR, CDR2 FQNEAQ (reference sequence). The CDR3 spells CASSFRVTNTGELFF. CDR3 bases: TGTGCCAGCAGCTTTAGGGTTACGAACACCGGGGAGCTGTTTTTT.